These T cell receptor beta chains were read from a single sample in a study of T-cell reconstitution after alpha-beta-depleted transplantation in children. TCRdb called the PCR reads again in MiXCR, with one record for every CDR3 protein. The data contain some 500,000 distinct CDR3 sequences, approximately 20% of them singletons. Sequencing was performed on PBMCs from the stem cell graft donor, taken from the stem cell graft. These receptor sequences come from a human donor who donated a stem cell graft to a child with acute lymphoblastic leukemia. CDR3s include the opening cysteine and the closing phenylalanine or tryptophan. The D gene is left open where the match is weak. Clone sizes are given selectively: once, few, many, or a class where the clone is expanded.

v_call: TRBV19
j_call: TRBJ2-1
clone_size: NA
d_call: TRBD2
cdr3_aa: CASSTLLAGARNEQFF
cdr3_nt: TGTGCCAGTAGTACTTTGCTAGCGGGAGCGCGCAATGAGCAGTTCTTC

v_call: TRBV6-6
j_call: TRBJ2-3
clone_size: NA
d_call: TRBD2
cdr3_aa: CASNRGGTDTQYF
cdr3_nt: TGTGCCAGCAATCGGGGGGGCACAGATACGCAGTATTTC

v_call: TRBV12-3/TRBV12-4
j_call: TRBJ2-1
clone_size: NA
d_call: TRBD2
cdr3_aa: CASSLGLAGVWNEQFF
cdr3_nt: TGTGCCAGCAGTTTAGGGCTAGCGGGAGTATGGAATGAGCAGTTCTTC

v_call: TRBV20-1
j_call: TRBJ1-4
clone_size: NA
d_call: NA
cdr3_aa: CSAKAGGSEKLFF
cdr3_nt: TGCAGTGCTAAGGCTGGGGGGTCTGAAAAACTGTTTTTT

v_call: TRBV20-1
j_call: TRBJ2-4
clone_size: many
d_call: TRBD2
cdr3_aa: CSASGSSGRNIQYF
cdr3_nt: TGCAGTGCTAGTGGGTCTAGCGGGAGAAACATTCAGTACTTC

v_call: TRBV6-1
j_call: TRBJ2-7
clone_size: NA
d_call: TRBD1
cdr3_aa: CASSSTGETYEQYF
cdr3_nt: TGTGCCAGCAGTAGCACAGGGGAAACCTACGAGCAGTACTTC

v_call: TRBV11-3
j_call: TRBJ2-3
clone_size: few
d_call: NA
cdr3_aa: CASSFGTLGSDTQYF
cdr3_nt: TGTGCCAGCAGCTTCGGGACACTAGGATCAGATACGCAGTATTTT

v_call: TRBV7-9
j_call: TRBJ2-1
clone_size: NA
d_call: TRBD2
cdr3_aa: CATHPGLAGHNEQFF
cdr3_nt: TGTGCCACACATCCGGGACTAGCGGGACACAATGAGCAGTTCTTC

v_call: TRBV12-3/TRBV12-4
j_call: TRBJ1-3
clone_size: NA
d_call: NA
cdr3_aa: CASTLGGGSGNTIYF
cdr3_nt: TGTGCCAGCACCCTGGGCGGGGGCTCTGGAAACACCATATATTTT

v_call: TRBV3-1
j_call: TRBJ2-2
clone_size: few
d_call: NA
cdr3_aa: CASSQVGGELFF
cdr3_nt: TGTGCCAGCAGCCAAGTGGGCGGGGAGCTGTTTTTT

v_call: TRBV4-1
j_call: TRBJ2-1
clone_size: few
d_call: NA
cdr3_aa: CASSQGARTAGNEQFF
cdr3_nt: TGCGCCAGCAGCCAGGGAGCCCGGACGGCGGGAAATGAGCAGTTCTTC

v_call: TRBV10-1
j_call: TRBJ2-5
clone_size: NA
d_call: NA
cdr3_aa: CASSDPDSGKETQYF
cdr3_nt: TGCGCCAGCAGTGACCCTGACTCAGGGAAGGAGACCCAGTACTTC

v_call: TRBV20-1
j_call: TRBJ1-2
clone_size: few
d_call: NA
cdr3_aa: CSARRRDGAYYGYTF
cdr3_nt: TGCAGTGCTAGGAGGAGGGACGGGGCCTACTATGGCTACACCTTC

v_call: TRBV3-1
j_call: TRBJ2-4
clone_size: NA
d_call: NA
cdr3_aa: CASTQEVGRSEAKNIQYF
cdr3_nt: TGTGCCAGCACCCAAGAAGTCGGCCGATCAGAGGCCAAAAACATTCAGTACTTC

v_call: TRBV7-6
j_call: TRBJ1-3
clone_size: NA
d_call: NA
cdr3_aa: CASSDRSFLSSGNTIYF
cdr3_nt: TGTGCCAGCAGCGACCGTAGCTTTCTGAGCTCTGGAAACACCATATATTTT

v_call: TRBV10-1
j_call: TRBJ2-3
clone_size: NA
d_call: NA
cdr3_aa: CASSEWGASTDTQYF
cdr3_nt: TGCGCCAGCAGTGAGTGGGGGGCTAGCACAGATACGCAGTATTTT

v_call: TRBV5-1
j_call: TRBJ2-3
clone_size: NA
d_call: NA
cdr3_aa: CASGFMEGGTDTQYF
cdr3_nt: TGCGCCAGCGGGTTCATGGAGGGCGGCACAGATACGCAGTATTTT

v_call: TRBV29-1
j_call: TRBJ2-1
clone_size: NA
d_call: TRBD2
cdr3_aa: CSGGRAAYNEQFF
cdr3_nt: TGCAGCGGCGGGAGGGCCGCATACAATGAGCAGTTCTTC

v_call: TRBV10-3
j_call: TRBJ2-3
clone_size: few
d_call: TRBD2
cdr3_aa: CAISPGTSSDTQYF
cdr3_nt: TGTGCCATCAGCCCCGGGACTAGCTCAGATACGCAGTATTTT

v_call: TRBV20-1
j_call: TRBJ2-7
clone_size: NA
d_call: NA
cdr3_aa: CSARGPRDLPLKQYF
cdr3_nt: TGCAGTGCTAGGGGTCCCCGGGACCTTCCTTTAAAGCAGTACTTC

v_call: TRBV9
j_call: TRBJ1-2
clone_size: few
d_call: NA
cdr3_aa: CASSVAGGIYGYTF
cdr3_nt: TGTGCCAGCAGCGTAGCCGGCGGAATCTATGGCTACACCTTC

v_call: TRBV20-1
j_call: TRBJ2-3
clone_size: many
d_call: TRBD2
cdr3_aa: CSARGREVDTQYF
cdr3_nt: TGCAGTGCTAGAGGACGGGAGGTGGATACGCAGTATTTT

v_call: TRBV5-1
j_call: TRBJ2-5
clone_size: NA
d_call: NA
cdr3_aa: CASRMGLTDLETQYF
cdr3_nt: TGCGCCAGCAGAATGGGACTTACCGATCTAGAGACCCAGTACTTC

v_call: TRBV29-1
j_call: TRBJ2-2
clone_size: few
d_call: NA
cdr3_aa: CSAFGWANTGELFF
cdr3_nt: TGCAGCGCCTTCGGTTGGGCGAACACCGGGGAGCTGTTTTTT